This paragraph covers one T cell receptor beta chain sequence. The record originates from a study of blood T cell repertoires in COVID-19. Study context: Spain, Italy and the United States supplied samples that represented acute and convalescent COVID-19.

The CDR3 is made up of 17 amino acids. Germline CDR1 LNHDA, CDR2 SQIVND (reference sequence). V lost 4 bases and J lost 4; bases outside the gene matches: 11. How the authors handled the data: How many nucleated cells were present was estimated from reference gene primer amplification. Repertoires were generated with immunoSEQ multiplex PCR, while TCRdb's copy carries only in-frame clones and drops some. That table gives V, J and clone size, and the DNA gave D and trimming. The sample holds roughly 330,000 clones, about 86% seen once. The chain is built from TRBV19 and TRBJ2-1, with TRBD2 matching over 9 bases. The specimen sequenced was peripheral blood. The sequence was obtained from a woman in her fifties or sixties with acute or convalescent COVID-19. In DNA, the CDR3 is TGTGCCAGTAGTACCCCATTTGGGCGGGGGGGATACAATGAGCAGTTCTTC. Translation: CASSTPFGRGGYNEQFF.